Reported below is one TCR beta chain. This clonotype appeared a few times. Its binding antigen is unknown. One base away there is no much larger clone; base qualities are not given. V trim: 3 bases; J trim: 4 bases; unmatched bases: 4. The CDR3 has 16 amino acids, counting the end cysteine and phenylalanine. Only the CDR3 portion is preserved as DNA: 48 bases, with reading frame beginning at the first base. As encoded in the germline V gene, CDR1 is SGHTA while CDR2 is FQGNSA. The record originates from a study of response to subunit inactivated influenza vaccine (dated by TCRdb to the late 2010s). Regarding the research as a whole: Deep quantitative T cell receptor repertoire profiling was used in the study to track responses to a trivalent subunit inactivated influenza vaccine.

Findings and caveats that apply to the study as a whole: According to the authors, only a limited number of new T cells may be recruited by each seasonal influenza vaccination.

The library was obtained by RT-PCR. Data came from an Illumina HiSeq 2500. TCRdb reworked the public reads: Q25 trimming with fastp, MiXCR clone assembly, productive beta chains retained. Rows with a matching CDR3 protein are joined into one entry that keeps the most common DNA and genes. This sample lists approximately 700,000 distinct CDR3 sequences; approximately 14% were detected once. Roughly 11% of the sample comes from the top ten. The source was PBMCs from blood, collected about 12 days after vaccination. The origin of this receptor is a middle-aged man who received an inactivated influenza vaccine. Donor details come from another sample of the same person, matched by shared clones. This chain is built from TRBV7-2 and TRBJ2-3; TRBD2 agrees with 13 junctional bases. The CDR3 reads as follows: CASSFTSGGAPDTQYF. At the DNA level, the sequence is TGTGCCAGCAGCTTTACTAGCGGGGGGGCCCCAGATACGCAGTATTTT.